This entry lists 19 T cell receptor beta chains sequenced from one sample in a study of blood T cell repertoires in COVID-19. TCRdb's table, derived via immunoSEQ multiplex PCR, lists solely in-frame clones and lacks some. The sample has tens of thousands of clones, more than 85% seen once. The sample comprised peripheral blood. The receptor set was obtained from a man in his fifties or sixties with acute or convalescent COVID-19.

This chain links TRBV25-1 with TRBJ1-2; D ambiguous. Trimming removed 9 bases from V and 7 bases from J, with 15 bases in between. Germline V gene sequence: CDR1 MGHDK, CDR2 SYGVNS. This CDR3 is built from 12 residues. CDR3 nucleotides: TGTGCCAGTGCCGGGAACTCCTTTGGCTACACCTTC. Protein product: CASAGNSFGYTF.

This chain joins TRBV19 and TRBJ2-7; the D gene is possibly TRBD1 (5 bases). The CDR3 contains 14 residues. Per germline, CDR1 LNHDA and CDR2 SQIVND (reference sequence). The ends were cut back, 6 bases at V and 5 bases at J, with 17 bases in the middle. The CDR3 DNA reads TGTGCCAGTAGACCGGGCCAGGGTAACCACGAGCAGTACTTC. Translating it yields CASRPGQGNHEQYF. The full variable domain, rest sourced from reference TRBV19 and TRBJ2-7, is DGGITQSPKYLFRKEGQNVTLSCEQNLNHDAMYWYRQDPGQGLRLIYYSQIVNDFQKGDIAEGYSVSREKKESFPLTVTSAQKNPTAFYLCASRPGQGNHEQYFGPGTRLTVT.

J is TRBJ1-4 and V is TRBV7-9; no clear D gene. The germline V gene has CDR1 SEHNR and CDR2 FQNEAQ (reference sequence). This CDR3 comprises 15 residues. Trimming cost V 6 bases and J 2 bases, with 13 bases left between them. CDR3 in amino acids: CASSPWAGTNEKLFF. CDR3 coding DNA: TGTGCCAGCAGTCCATGGGCGGGTACTAATGAAAAACTGTTTTTT.

The chain carries TRBV12-3 or TRBV12-4 and TRBJ2-3; D might be TRBD2 (6 bases). Deletions cut 4 bases from V and 7 bases from J, with 12 bases between. CDR3 length: 13 residues. Here the CDR3 DNA reads TGTGCCAGCAGTTCGGGAGTTCCTAATACGCAGTATTTT. It translates to CASSSGVPNTQYF.

This clone was observed once. The genes are TRBV6-6 and TRBJ2-7; 8 nucleotides line up with TRBD2. Trimming cost V 6 bases and J 2 bases; bases outside gene matches: 6. Germline CDR1 is MNHNY and CDR2 is SVGAGI (reference sequence). The CDR3 is made up of 14 amino acids. CDR3 sequence: CASRPLADTYEQYF. The CDR3 coding sequence is TGTGCCAGCAGGCCACTAGCGGATACCTACGAGCAGTACTTC.

The chain joins TRBV30 to TRBJ2-1; 7 bases map to TRBD1. Trimming at V came to 8 bases and at J to 4 bases, leaving 11 bases not matched to a gene. This CDR3 comprises 14 residues. Germline values: CDR1 GTSNPN, CDR2 SVGIG (reference sequence). The CDR3 loop reads CAGHYRGPYNEQFF. The CDR3 nucleotides are TGTGCCGGCCATTACAGGGGACCTTACAATGAGCAGTTCTTC.

The chain recombines TRBV6-1 with TRBJ1-5, with TRBD1 identical over 8 bases. Losses at the gene ends were 3 bases for V and 4 bases for J; bases not matched to a gene: 5. Germline V gene sequence: CDR1 MNHNS, CDR2 SASEGT. The CDR3 runs 15 residues. CDR3 coding DNA: TGTGCCAGCAGTGAGACAGGGGCCGGGAATCAGCCCCAGCATTTT. Translated, it gives CASSETGAGNQPQHF.

The CDR3 DNA reads as TGTGCCAGCAGTAAGACAGGGCCCCGGGCCGAGCAGTACTTC. Its translation is CASSKTGPRAEQYF. The V gene is TRBV2, the J gene TRBJ2-7, with 7 bases lining up with TRBD1. Germline-derived CDR1 and CDR2 are SNHLY and FYNNEI. V shed 5 bases and J 6 bases; nucleotides not matched to a gene: 10. The CDR3 runs to 14 residues.

This clone occurred once. CDR3 in DNA: TGTGCCAGTAGTATAGATCGAGCGAATTACGGGAATGAGCAGTTCTTC. Protein sequence: CASSIDRANYGNEQFF. V gene TRBV19 combines with J gene TRBJ2-1; D remains unclear. The CDR3 runs 16 residues. CDR1 and CDR2 from the germline V gene are LNHDA and SQIVND (reference sequence). V was cut by 0 bases and J by 7 bases, with 16 bases left in between.

This rearrangement joins TRBV27 to TRBJ1-2; 7 nucleotides agree with TRBD1. After removal of 6 bases from V and 6 bases from J, the junction contained 7 bases not matched to a gene. CDR1 MNHEY and CDR2 SMNVEV come from the germline V gene (reference sequence). The CDR3 length is 13 residues. CDR3 amino acids: CASSRDSQNGYTF. CDR3 bases: TGTGCCAGCAGCAGGGACAGCCAGAATGGCTACACCTTC.

As for this clone: Other nucleotide sequences from this sample produce the same CDR3. The chain links TRBV20-1 to TRBJ2-7; perhaps TRBD2 as D (6 bases). The CDR3 totals 11 residues. The V end lost 3 bases, the J end lost 3 bases, and 6 bases lay between the germline ends. The germline V gene encodes CDR1 DFQATT and CDR2 SNEGSKA (reference sequence). The CDR3 is CSASGSYEQYF. CDR3 nucleotides: TGCAGTGCTAGCGGGAGCTACGAGCAGTACTTC.

The CDR3 sequence is CASLQGGSPLHF. CDR3 sequence (DNA): TGTGCCAGCCTGCAGGGGGGTTCACCCCTCCACTTT. The V and J genes are TRBV28 and TRBJ1-6; 7 nucleotides line up with TRBD1. The CDR3 is 12 amino acids. The V and J ends lost 8 bases and 9 bases, in that order; junction bases with no gene match: 4. In germline, CDR1 is MDHEN, CDR2 SYDVKM.

In the case of this clone: This sample includes further DNA sequences coding for the same CDR3. V is TRBV28 and J is TRBJ1-4; the D gene is possibly TRBD1 (5 bases). The CDR3 extends over 12 amino acids. CDR1 and CDR2 (germline): MDHEN, SYDVKM. Trimming shortened V by 5 bases and J by 5 bases, and 6 bases separated the two germline ends. Here the CDR3 DNA reads TGTGCCAGCAGTCAGGGAAATGAAAAACTGTTTTTT. Encoded protein: CASSQGNEKLFF.

This chain joins TRBV28 and TRBJ2-7, with D hard to call. The CDR3 consists of 11 residues. Germline assignment: CDR1 MDHEN and CDR2 SYDVKM. The ends were cut back, 7 bases at V and 3 bases at J, with 7 bases in the middle. CDR3: CASTPGYEQYF. Here the CDR3 DNA reads TGTGCCAGCACCCCAGGCTACGAGCAGTACTTC.

This chain joins TRBV4-3 and TRBJ2-7; 8 bases align to TRBD1. This CDR3 is built from 15 residues. The ends lost 3 bases at V and 6 bases at J; junction bases unmatched: 10. Germline V gene sequence: CDR1 LGHNA, CDR2 YSLEER. CDR3 in DNA: TGCGCCAGCAGCCACTCCGGGACAGGCATCCCCGAGCAGTACTTC. It encodes CASSHSGTGIPEQYF.

This clone occurred a few times. The rearrangement joins TRBV15 to TRBJ1-3, with a tentative D call TRBD1 (5 bases). This CDR3 is built from 15 residues. Germline-derived CDR1 and CDR2 are LNHNV and YYDKDF (reference sequence). V dropped 1 base and J dropped 9 bases, with 16 bases sitting between them. The CDR3 spells CATSRGYGGSATIYF. CDR3 sequence (DNA): TGTGCCACCAGCAGAGGCTATGGGGGGTCGGCCACCATATATTTT.

This chain joins TRBV4-1 and TRBJ1-4, with D possibly being TRBD1 (6 bases). Germline V gene sequence: CDR1 MGHRA, CDR2 YSYEKL. CDR3 length equals 15 residues. V lost 4 bases and J lost 8, with 17 bases in between. The CDR3 bases are TGCGCCAGCAGCCGCTTGACCAGGGGTAACGAAAAACTGTTTTTT. Protein: CASSRLTRGNEKLFF.

The chain combines TRBV6-5 with TRBJ2-2; TRBD1 agrees at 7 bases. The CDR3 extends over 16 amino acids. V lost 4 bases to trimming and J lost 6 bases; unmatched junction nucleotides: 11. In germline, CDR1 is MNHEY, CDR2 SVGAGI. CDR3 DNA: TGTGCCAGCAGTTCCCTGACAGGGTACGAAGCCGGGGAGCTGTTTTTT. Protein product: CASSSLTGYEAGELFF.

In this sample, this clone turned up a few times. The chain employs TRBV18 and TRBJ2-4, with D uncertain. Trimming took 3 bases from V and 0 from J, leaving 18 bases between them. CDR3 length: 18 residues. From germline, CDR1 is KGHSH and CDR2 LQKENI. CDR3 nucleotide sequence: TGTGCCAGCTCACCTGTTTCCAGTCTTCCGCTAGCCAAAAACATTCAGTACTTC. Translation: CASSPVSSLPLAKNIQYF.